This T cell receptor (beta chain) originates from a study of T cells after yellow fever vaccination. This clonotype was observed a handful of times. TCRdb processed the 5' RACE reads anew with MiXCR; each CDR3 protein has one entry. Of 500,000 to 650,000 distinct CDR3 sequences in the sample, 17% are singletons; the top ten hold 17%. From germline, CDR1 is SGHDT and CDR2 YYEEEE. Losses at the gene ends were 0 bases for V and 4 bases for J; bases not matched to a gene: 6. The CDR3 is made up of 16 amino acids. V is TRBV5-6 and J is TRBJ2-5; 10 bases agree with TRBD2. The TCR comes from a man aged 18 to 35 who received the YFV17D yellow fever vaccine. The source material was PBMCs, sampled 5 days after the first yellow fever vaccination. CDR3 region: CASSLASSSGGETQYF. The CDR3 DNA reads as TGTGCCAGCAGCTTGGCCTCTTCTAGCGGGGGAGAGACCCAGTACTTC. Full variable domain (outside the CDR3, taken from reference TRBV5-6 and TRBJ2-5): DAGVTQSPTHLIKTRGQQVTLRCSPKSGHDTVSWYQQALGQGPQFIFQYYEEEERQRGNFPDRFSGHQFPNYSSELNVNALLLGDSALYLCASSLASSSGGETQYFGPGTRLLVL.